This TCR beta chain was sequenced for a study of regulatory T cells in long-lasting Graves disease. The study, taken as a whole, reports: Favored usage of TRBV28, TRBJ1-2 and TRBJ2-5 was recorded in persistent disease.

This clonotype was recorded at least ten times. Its matching antigen is unknown. Through Arm-PCR of CDR3 regions and iRepertoire HTBI primers, TCR beta libraries were built. From the multiplex PCR reads, TCRdb called clonotypes with MiXCR, one entry per CDR3 protein. The table records about 660,000 distinct CDR3 sequences, 25% to 35% of them present only once. The CDR3 is 19 residues long. V shed 2 bases, J shed 5 bases, and the junction held 17 bases outside the gene matches. This sample's time point: persistent/refractory GD, antithyroid drugs over 5 years with positive TRAb. PBMC-extracted RNA yielded the TCR library. Patients were from an endocrinology department in Xi'an, China.

The rearrangement links TRBV12-3 or TRBV12-4 to TRBJ2-5; 10 nucleotides match TRBD1. This sequence was found in a female donor with Graves disease. Sequencing used peripheral blood mononuclear cells (PBMCs), obtained when the disease was refractory, from a patient treated with antithyroid drugs. CDR3 bases: TGTGCCAGCAGTTTAATGGGAACGACAGGGGGCGTTTTCCGCGAGACCCAGTACTTC. This encodes CASSLMGTTGGVFRETQYF.